The 24 T cell receptor beta chains in this list originate from one sample, sequenced in a study of response to subunit inactivated influenza vaccine. TCRdb ran MiXCR on the RT-PCR reads and lists one entry per CDR3 protein. This table holds some 500,000 distinct CDR3 sequences, 16% found once. Sequences were derived from CD4+ T cells sorted from PBMCs, sampled roughly 24 months after vaccination. These receptors were obtained from a man aged 50 to 69 who received an inactivated influenza vaccine.

By share of the sample, this clonotype is medium-sized. The chain is built from TRBV12-3 or TRBV12-4 and TRBJ1-1, with D possibly being TRBD1 (6 bases). The CDR3 spans 17 residues. Trimming stripped 3 bases from V and 4 bases from J, with 21 bases between. The CDR3 DNA follows: TGTGCCAGCAGTTTCAATCTCGGGGGGCCGGTGGGCACTGAAGCTTTCTTT. It codes for CASSFNLGGPVGTEAFF.

This clonotype was counted ten times or more. V usage is TRBV28 and J usage is TRBJ2-5, with 15 bases fitting TRBD2. The V gene's germline CDR1 is MDHEN and CDR2 SYDVKM. The CDR3 sequence is 19 residues long. Trimming removed 5 bases from V and 5 bases from J; junction bases left unmatched: 15. The CDR3 loop reads CASSLPRMGLAGGRETQYF. CDR3 DNA sequence: TGTGCCAGCAGTCTCCCTAGAATGGGACTAGCGGGAGGTCGCGAGACCCAGTACTTC.

This clonotype was counted ten times or more. The chain links TRBV4-2 to TRBJ2-3; 14 bases match TRBD2. The CDR3 is made up of 16 amino acids. Germline V gives CDR1 LGHNA, CDR2 YNFKEQ. V lost 8 bases, J lost 1 base, and 5 bases stayed unmatched. The CDR3 region has the DNA TGTGCCAGCTCACCGGGACTAGCGGGGGGCACAGATACGCAGTATTTT. As protein: CASSPGLAGGTDTQYF.

This chain joins TRBV27 and TRBJ1-2, with unresolved D. CDR1 and CDR2 (germline): MNHEY, SMNVEV (reference sequence). Trimming removed 6 bases from V and 4 bases from J, with 12 bases in between. The CDR3 has 13 residues. The chain's CDR3 is CASSRDGIYGYTF. The DNA for the CDR3 is TGTGCCAGCAGCCGTGACGGCATCTATGGCTACACCTTC.

This clonotype was recorded at least ten times. This sequence joins TRBV4-2 and TRBJ2-1; no reliable D call. The ends were cut back, 4 bases at V and 2 bases at J, with 12 bases in the middle. CDR1 and CDR2 from the germline V gene are LGHNA and YNFKEQ. The CDR3 covers 15 residues. The CDR3 nucleotides read TGTGCCAGCAGCCCGATCGGCGTCGCCTACAATGAGCAGTTCTTC. It is translated as CASSPIGVAYNEQFF.

Ten or more counts support this clonotype. The rearrangement uses TRBV6-1 and TRBJ2-1; 10 positions agree with TRBD2. The ends lost 6 bases at V and 7 bases at J; junction bases unmatched: 12. Germline CDR1 MNHNS, CDR2 SASEGT. The CDR3 extends over 16 amino acids. The CDR3 nucleotides are TGTGCCAGCAGCGCGCAACTAGCGGGGAATGGGAATGAGCAGTTCTTC. This translates into CASSAQLAGNGNEQFF.

As concerns this clonotype: One end of the junction does not line up with germline, which may come from a read error. The chain is built from TRBV7-2 and TRBJ2-1, with 8 bases matching TRBD2. CDR3 length equals 16 residues. Germline V CDR1 and CDR2: SGHTA, FQGNSA. This CDR3 reads CASRLGSGSSYNKQFF. The CDR3 DNA follows: TGTGCCAGCAGGTTGGGGAGCGGGAGCTCCTACAATAAGCAGTTCTTC.

This clonotype was seen ten or more times. V is TRBV6-2 or TRBV6-3 and J is TRBJ2-7, with D perhaps assigned TRBD1 or TRBD2 (8 bases each). Germline V gene data show CDR1 as MNHEY and CDR2 as SVGEGT. The CDR3 consists of 15 residues. Trimming stripped 8 bases from V and 0 bases from J, with 17 bases between. The CDR3 nucleotides are TGTGCCAGCGGCCGGACAGGGACTAGCTCCTACGAGCAGTACTTC. Its protein is CASGRTGTSSYEQYF.

This clonotype was seen more than once but under ten times. The rearrangement links TRBV29-1 to TRBJ2-3; 8 bases fit TRBD1. The CDR3 extends over 13 amino acids. CDR1 SQVTM and CDR2 ANQGSEA come from the germline V gene. For the CDR3, the DNA is TGCAACGACCGGGACAGGAGCACAGATACGCAGTATTTT. Its translation is CNDRDRSTDTQYF.

Only a few counts were recorded for this clonotype. The J gene is TRBJ1-4, the V gene TRBV5-1; the D is unclear. The germline gives CDR1 SGHRS, CDR2 YFSETQ. This CDR3 has 14 residues. With 3 bases removed from V and 7 bases from J, the gap between germline ends came to 13 bases. Here the CDR3 reads CASSSEDPGEKLFF. The CDR3 DNA is TGCGCCAGCAGCTCAGAGGACCCGGGTGAAAAACTGTTTTTT.

The chain uses TRBV5-1 and TRBJ1-1; D is undetermined. Deletions cut 4 bases from V and 1 base from J, with 8 bases between. The CDR3 is made up of 13 amino acids. Germline CDR1 and CDR2: SGHRS and YFSETQ. The CDR3 reads CASSQQWNTEAFF. As DNA, the CDR3 is TGCGCCAGCAGCCAGCAGTGGAACACTGAAGCTTTCTTT.

The rearrangement uses TRBV29-1 and TRBJ1-2; the match to TRBD1 covers 9 bases. This CDR3 region has 14 residues. The V gene end was trimmed by 4 bases and the J gene end by 5 bases; junction bases not matched to a gene: 8. Per the germline V gene, CDR1 is SQVTM and CDR2 is ANQGSEA. The CDR3 nucleotides are TGCAGCGTTGGGACAGGGGCCTTTGGGTATGGCTACACCTTC. Amino acid sequence: CSVGTGAFGYGYTF. Variable domain in full (rest from reference TRBV29-1 and TRBJ1-2): SAVISQKPSRDICQRGTSLTIQCQVDSQVTMMFWYRQQPGQSLTLIATANQGSEATYESGFVIDKFPISRPNLTFSTLTVSNMSPEDSSIYLCSVGTGAFGYGYTFGSGTRLTVV.

The table lists this clonotype with many counts. The chain has TRBV20-1 and TRBJ2-7; D is possibly TRBD1 (5 bases). The V end lost 4 bases, the J end lost 0 bases, and 7 bases lay between the germline ends. The CDR3 runs 12 residues. Germline V gene lookup returns CDR1 DFQATT and CDR2 SNEGSKA (reference sequence). CDR3 loop: CSATDNSYEQYF. The CDR3 coding sequence is TGCAGTGCTACGGACAACTCCTACGAGCAGTACTTC.

The rearrangement joins TRBV20-1 to TRBJ1-2; TRBD1 agrees at 8 bases. The CDR3 has 13 residues. Trimming at V came to 1 base and at J to 7 bases, leaving 5 bases not matched to a gene. Germline lookup yields CDR1 DFQATT and CDR2 SNEGSKA (reference sequence). The CDR3, as DNA: TGCAGTGCTAGAGGGCAGGGGGCACGTGGCTACACCTTC. Amino acid sequence: CSARGQGARGYTF.

The V gene is TRBV5-1, the J gene TRBJ2-2; D is unresolved. With 1 base removed from V and 7 bases from J, the gap between germline ends came to 8 bases. Per germline, CDR1 SGHRS and CDR2 YFSETQ. The CDR3 has 13 residues. CDR3 in amino acids: CASSLSTDGELFF. DNA for the CDR3: TGCGCCAGCAGCTTGTCAACGGACGGGGAGCTGTTTTTT.

The sample holds a few counts of this clonotype. The chain combines TRBV27 with TRBJ1-1; 11 bases are a match to TRBD1. V lost 5 bases and J lost 1; bases outside the gene matches: 3. Germline CDR1 and CDR2: MNHEY and SMNVEV (reference sequence). The CDR3 has 15 amino acids. CDR3: CASSPGTGGNTEAFF. The CDR3 DNA reads as TGTGCCAGCAGTCCCGGGACAGGGGGGAACACTGAAGCTTTCTTT.

The chain has TRBV12-3 or TRBV12-4 and TRBJ2-7; D uncertain. V was cut by 2 bases and J by 1 base, with 12 bases left in between. The CDR3 totals 15 residues. As DNA, the CDR3 is TGTGCCAGCAGTTTACGCAGACCCGCTTCCTACGAGCAGTACTTC. Protein product: CASSLRRPASYEQYF.

V gene TRBV3-1 combines with J gene TRBJ1-1; 11 nucleotides match TRBD1. The CDR3 has 15 amino acids. V lost 4 bases and J lost 4; bases outside the gene matches: 5. The germline CDR1 and CDR2 sequences are LGHDT and YNNKEL (reference sequence). CDR3: CASSRSGTGGTEAFF. CDR3 nucleotide sequence: TGTGCCAGCAGCCGGTCCGGGACAGGGGGCACTGAAGCTTTCTTT.

This clonotype was seen a few times. The CDR3 reads CSVAETGWNTEAFF. Here the CDR3 DNA reads TGCAGCGTTGCTGAGACAGGGTGGAACACTGAAGCTTTCTTT. This chain connects TRBV29-1 to TRBJ1-1; 7 bases align to TRBD1. V shed 4 bases and J 1 base; nucleotides not matched to a gene: 6. Germline loops: CDR1 SQVTM, CDR2 ANQGSEA. This CDR3 is 14 amino acids long.

This clonotype was counted a few times. In DNA form, the CDR3 reads TGTGCCAGCAGCTTGGGTCGGGTCCAAGAGACCCAGTACTTC. Protein product: CASSLGRVQETQYF. The chain has TRBV11-2 and TRBJ2-5; D gene uncertain. Per germline, CDR1 SGHAT and CDR2 FQNNGV. The length of the CDR3 is 14 residues. V was pared by 3 bases and J by 1 base, with 9 bases between.

This clonotype occurred many times. The chain recombines TRBV30 with TRBJ2-1, with 8 bases fitting TRBD1. From germline, CDR1 is GTSNPN and CDR2 SVGIG (reference sequence). V lost 3 bases and J lost 4; bases outside the gene matches: 8. The CDR3 extends over 15 amino acids. In DNA form, the CDR3 reads TGTGCCTGGAGGGCGACAGGGGACGGATACAATGAGCAGTTCTTC. The encoded protein is CAWRATGDGYNEQFF.

Only a few counts were recorded for this clonotype. CDR3 protein: CASSLGRVDQTVYEQYF. The DNA for the CDR3 is TGCGCCAGCAGCTTGGGGAGGGTCGATCAGACTGTTTACGAGCAGTACTTC. The chain carries TRBV5-1 and TRBJ2-7; D possibly corresponds to TRBD2 (6 bases). With 0 bases removed from V and 4 bases from J, the gap between germline ends came to 20 bases. The CDR3 has 17 amino acids. Per germline, CDR1 SGHRS and CDR2 YFSETQ.

The CDR3 loop is CSAPAGGHQETQYF. The CDR3 DNA reads as TGCAGTGCCCCGGCGGGGGGGCACCAAGAGACCCAGTACTTC. The chain combines TRBV20-1 with TRBJ2-5; 9 bases fit TRBD2. This CDR3 has 14 residues. In germline, CDR1 is DFQATT, CDR2 SNEGSKA (reference sequence). Germline trimming cut 6 bases from V and 0 bases from J; bases unmatched to any gene: 5.

This clonotype was picked up a small number of times. The rearrangement uses TRBV18 and TRBJ1-2; the D gene is possibly TRBD1 (6 bases). The germline CDR1 and CDR2 sequences are KGHSH and LQKENI. Trimming removed 3 bases at V and 4 bases at J, with 9 bases between. The CDR3 runs 13 residues. The CDR3 DNA reads as TGTGCCAGCTCACCGGACAGAACCTATGGCTACACCTTC. Translated, it gives CASSPDRTYGYTF.